The entry that follows covers one TCR beta chain sequence. This sample stems from a study of blood T cell repertoires in COVID-19. Study summary: Both acute and convalescent COVID-19 samples were obtained from the United States, Italy and Spain.

In assigning cohorts, the study relied on participant-reported clinical history. Recovery meant two consecutive negative NP/OP PCR tests, professional clearance, or resolved symptoms. Original handling: Using reference gene primer amplification, nucleated cell counts were estimated. Here immunoSEQ multiplex PCR was the method, and the copy in TCRdb shows in-frame clones only, minus some. For V, J and clone size, that table is used; D and trimming come from the DNA. Among about 300,000 clones listed, 85% to 90% were seen once. V lost 2 bases to trimming and J lost 6 bases, with 8 bases between them. CDR1 SQVTM and CDR2 ANQGSEA come from the germline V gene. The CDR3 runs to 11 residues.

The sample was PBMCs or T cells enriched from blood (not recorded which). The clonotype originates from a man aged 25-45 years who had recovered from COVID-19. This sequence joins TRBV29-1 and TRBJ2-7; D not certain. CDR3 region: CSVEMALEQYF. The CDR3 coding sequence is TGCAGCGTTGAAATGGCCCTCGAGCAGTACTTC.